Sequencing of this T cell receptor beta chain was carried out in a study of radiation and T cells in renal cell carcinoma. Time point of the sample: baseline pretreatment blood. The treatment: 15 Gy SBRT to primary tumor, nephrectomy 4 weeks later. Blood was sampled at baseline, 2 weeks and 4 weeks after SBRT. Concerning this clone: Its target is unknown.

J was trimmed by 3 bases and V by 5 bases; bases with no gene match: 4. This CDR3 spans 14 amino acids. Germline CDR1 reads SGHRS; CDR2 reads YFSETQ. Data came from immunoSEQ multiplex PCR; TCRdb stores just in-frame clones and leaves some out. The table lists about 59,000 clones, 65% to 80% of them singletons. Study conclusions and caveats: Baseline intratumoral clonotype presence is unknown without pretreatment biopsies. In blood, top tumor clones expanded by 2 weeks, shrinking by 4.

This TCR derives from a man between 60 and 75 years old with renal cell carcinoma. The chain employs TRBV5-1 and TRBJ1-4, with 7 bases lining up with TRBD1. This specimen consisted of blood, obtained from a patient whose treatment included radiotherapy and nephrectomy. The CDR3 protein is CASRLTGSNEKLFF. In DNA form, the CDR3 reads TGCGCCAGCAGGTTGACAGGGTCTAATGAAAAACTGTTTTTT.